This T cell receptor beta chain was captured by sequencing in a study of blood T cell repertoires in COVID-19 (dated by TCRdb to 2019 to 2021). Looking at the study overall: Samples covering the acute and convalescent phases of COVID-19 were provided by collaborators in the United States, Italy and Spain. The samples were drawn from two sources: the first 160 participants of the ongoing ImmuneRACE study, and over 1,000 subjects contributed by 6 global collaborators. The prospective study material was composed of cDNA or gDNA derived from T cells, B-cell-depleted T cells, or PBMCs. Sample metadata almost always included a de-identified subject ID, COVID-19 status, age in years and sex. Subjects who had been exposed to COVID-19, were actively infected with it, or had recovered from it provided the deeply sampled blood TCRbeta repertoires that made up the dataset. Where HLA class I and class II types were available, the types were taken from metadata supplied by the sample provider, not from assay-based typing. The repertoires were released in a freely available public database intended as a resource for research on the immune response to SARS-CoV-2. Overall study results and their limits: How much clinical and demographic metadata was included differed by source and by participant, and the metadata was provided uncurated.

TCRbeta CDR3 regions were amplified from genomic DNA using the immunoSEQ Assay, a bias-controlled multiplex PCR. On the study's bioinformatics: Within the assay, amplification of reference gene primers was used to estimate how many nucleated cells each sample contained. Sequence reads were collapsed and filtered to measure the absolute abundance of every unique TCRbeta CDR3 rearrangement. For each sample, productive Simpson clonality was calculated by taking the square root of Simpson's diversity index across productive rearrangements. In TCRdb, the immuneACCESS table is reduced to in-frame sequences with V and J assigned. These tables do not hold every clone; where another copy was compared, an unresolved V gene accounts for under half, and the others remain unexplained. V and J calls and clone size follow that table, whereas D and trimming were derived from the DNA. Across this sample there are approximately 320,000 clones, with roughly 90% seen only once. More than 8.5% of the sample is in the top ten clones.

The CDR3 sequence holds 12 residues, the cysteine and phenylalanine included. Only the CDR3 part of the read is kept: 36 bases, read in frame from the first base. Relative to germline, V is 5 bases shorter and J is 3 bases shorter, with 4 bases between their ends. In the germline V gene, CDR1 corresponds to MNHEY and CDR2 to SVGEGT. Regarding this clone: Its antigen is currently not known. Nothing much larger sits one base from this clone, and base qualities are not available.

Enrolling through a virtual design, the prospective study's participants ranged in age from roughly 18 to 90 years and lived across roughly 23 United States geographic areas. In the prospective study, participants were assigned to cohorts based on the clinical history participants reported in a screening survey and a study questionnaire. Recovered participants in ImmuneRACE Cohort 3 were defined by two consecutive negative NP/OP PCR tests, clearance by a healthcare professional, or resolution of symptoms. Each participant in the prospective study had whole blood, serum and a nasopharyngeal or oropharyngeal swab collected by mobile phlebotomists. Additional blood draws and questionnaires over an approximately 2-month period could optionally be provided by prospective study participants. Before DNA extraction, blood samples from the prospective study were shipped at room temperature or frozen.

The sample taken for sequencing was PBMCs or T cells enriched from blood (not recorded which). The rearrangement joined TRBV6-2 or TRBV6-3 to TRBJ2-2, with no reliable assignment of the D segment. The sequence came from a woman younger than 35 who had recovered from COVID-19. The CDR3 in this case is CASSRDTGELFF. The DNA reads TGTGCCAGCAGTCGGGACACCGGGGAGCTGTTTTTT.